Below are 26 T cell receptor beta chains sequenced from a single sample in a study of blood T cell repertoires in COVID-19. Clones were read by immunoSEQ multiplex PCR, and TCRdb kept only the in-frame ones, dropping some. The data contain some 130,000 clones, about 87% of them singletons. Source material: peripheral blood. Receptors were obtained from a man in his forties or fifties with acute or convalescent COVID-19.

This rearrangement joins TRBV29-1 to TRBJ1-1; D remains unclear. The germline V and J ends were trimmed by 8 bases and 1 base, with 14 bases remaining between them. This CDR3 is built from 13 residues. From germline, CDR1 is SQVTM and CDR2 ANQGSEA. CDR3 nucleotide sequence: TGCAGCTATGGTTGGGCGCAGAACACTGAAGCTTTCTTT. Its protein is CSYGWAQNTEAFF.

The chain carries TRBV5-1 and TRBJ2-7, with TRBD2 as a possible D gene (6 bases). CDR3 size: 13 residues. Germline CDR1 is SGHRS and CDR2 is YFSETQ. The V and J ends lost 0 bases and 6 bases respectively, with 10 bases between them. CDR3 residues: CASSLGQGGEQYF. CDR3 in DNA: TGCGCCAGCAGCTTGGGGCAGGGAGGCGAGCAGTACTTC.

The J gene is TRBJ1-1, the V gene TRBV5-1; no definite D call. Trimming cost V 3 bases and J 1 base, with 16 bases left between them. Germline CDR1 is SGHRS and CDR2 is YFSETQ. This CDR3 has 16 amino acids. The CDR3 sequence: CASSSLGGRENTEAFF. Written as DNA, the CDR3 is TGCGCCAGCAGCTCCCTGGGCGGGCGAGAGAACACTGAAGCTTTCTTT.

The rearrangement links TRBV18 to TRBJ1-2; TRBD1 is a possible D gene (5 bases). The CDR3 spans 19 residues. Deletions cut 3 bases from V and 4 bases from J, with 27 bases between. Germline-derived CDR1 and CDR2 are KGHSH and LQKENI. This CDR3 reads CASSPSLPPWGEGIYGYTF. In DNA form, the CDR3 reads TGTGCCAGCTCACCCTCCCTACCGCCGTGGGGGGAGGGTATCTATGGCTACACCTTC.

This clone was detected only a few times. This sequence joins TRBV5-1 and TRBJ2-6; D is unclear. V was pared by 0 bases and J by 0 bases, with 7 bases between. The length of the CDR3 is 16 residues. Germline V gives CDR1 SGHRS, CDR2 YFSETQ. The DNA of the CDR3 is TGCGCCAGCAGCTTGGGGGCGTACTCTGGGGCCAACGTCCTGACTTTC. Its protein product is CASSLGAYSGANVLTF.

The chain joins TRBV6-5 to TRBJ2-5; D possibly corresponds to TRBD1 (7 bases). Trimming stripped 6 bases from V and 1 base from J, with 12 bases between. Germline loops: CDR1 MNHEY, CDR2 SVGAGI. CDR3 length: 14 amino acids. CDR3 region: CASSSQGGQETQYF. In nucleotides, the CDR3 is TGTGCCAGCAGCTCTCAGGGGGGCCAAGAGACCCAGTACTTC.

The V gene is TRBV6-5, the J gene TRBJ1-2; D unresolved. Germline V gene sequence: CDR1 MNHEY, CDR2 SVGAGI. Deletions cut 7 bases from V and 4 bases from J, with 7 bases between. CDR3 length: 11 amino acids. CDR3 protein: CASTRSYGYTF. For the CDR3, the DNA is TGTGCCAGCACCAGATCCTATGGCTACACCTTC.

The genes are TRBV15 and TRBJ1-1; the D is unclear. From germline, CDR1 is LNHNV and CDR2 YYDKDF (reference sequence). V lost 0 bases and J lost 0, with 11 bases in between. This CDR3 region has 16 residues. CDR3 sequence: CATSRDPTAVNTEAFF. In DNA form, the CDR3 reads TGTGCCACCAGCAGAGACCCTACCGCGGTGAACACTGAAGCTTTCTTT.

This chain joins TRBV21-1 and TRBJ1-2; TRBD1, as called in the table, went unchecked against the DNA. TRBV21-1 is tagged as a pseudogene. The CDR3 is 17 amino acids. The CDR3 sequence is CASSHLSGIRRHYGYTF. The DNA of the CDR3 is TGTGCCAGCAGCCACCTCTCAGGGATCAGACGGCACTATGGCTACACCTTC.

The chain links TRBV5-1 to TRBJ1-5; D remains unclear. Germline-derived CDR1 and CDR2 are SGHRS and YFSETQ. The CDR3 consists of 14 residues. The V end was cut by 0 bases, the J end by 6 bases, with 10 bases between. This chain's CDR3 is CASSLAGNGQPQHF. The CDR3 DNA reads TGCGCCAGCAGCTTGGCCGGGAACGGTCAGCCCCAGCATTTT.

A few counts support this clone. This chain joins TRBV28 and TRBJ1-5, with D unresolved. Trimming took 5 bases from V and 1 from J, leaving 9 bases between them. The length of the CDR3 is 14 residues. Per the germline V gene, CDR1 is MDHEN and CDR2 is SYDVKM. The CDR3 nucleotides read TGTGCCAGCAGTCCCAGGATAAGCAATCAGCCCCAGCATTTT. Its translation: CASSPRISNQPQHF.

The V and J genes are TRBV4-1 and TRBJ2-1; 7 bases match TRBD2. V lost 4 bases, J lost 3 bases, and 9 bases stayed unmatched. Germline V gene data show CDR1 as MGHRA and CDR2 as YSYEKL. The CDR3 runs to 16 residues. The chain's CDR3 is CASSPSTSTRYNEQFF. The CDR3 nucleotides are TGCGCCAGCAGCCCCTCGACTAGCACCCGCTACAATGAGCAGTTCTTC.

The chain joins TRBV6-2 or TRBV6-3 to TRBJ2-1; 8 bases agree with TRBD2. The CDR3 totals 16 residues. Germline assignment: CDR1 MNHEY and CDR2 SVGEGT. The J segment lost 3 bases and the V segment lost 0 bases, leaving 4 bases of the junction unmatched. The CDR3 coding sequence is TGTGCCAGCAGTTACTCCGGGGGGGGATACTACAATGAGCAGTTCTTC. As protein: CASSYSGGGYYNEQFF.

The rearrangement joins TRBV18 to TRBJ2-7; TRBD2 matches at 8 bases. CDR1 is KGHSH and CDR2 is LQKENI in the germline V gene. The CDR3 spans 15 residues. J gave up 0 bases and V 3 bases, and 4 bases lay outside the gene matches. CDR3 protein: CASSPTSGYSYEQYF. CDR3 bases: TGTGCCAGCTCACCCACTAGCGGATACTCCTACGAGCAGTACTTC.

This clone was seen only once. The chain combines TRBV27 with TRBJ2-7; the match to TRBD1 covers 10 bases. This CDR3 spans 14 amino acids. Germline CDR1 and CDR2: MNHEY and SMNVEV (reference sequence). The V gene end was trimmed by 6 bases and the J gene end by 3 bases; junction bases not matched to a gene: 5. CDR3 in amino acids: CASSFRDRGYEQYF. The CDR3, as DNA: TGTGCCAGCAGCTTTAGGGACAGGGGCTACGAGCAGTACTTC.

J is TRBJ1-2 and V is TRBV2; 8 nucleotides line up with TRBD1. J was trimmed by 4 bases and V by 5 bases; bases with no gene match: 9. The germline V gene has CDR1 SNHLY and CDR2 FYNNEI. The CDR3 totals 15 residues. The CDR3 nucleotides are TGTGCCAGCAGTATACAGGGGGGGACTGGCTATGGCTACACCTTC. It yields the protein CASSIQGGTGYGYTF.

The genes are TRBV2 and TRBJ2-1; D not resolved. V lost 4 bases and J lost 10, with 11 bases in between. This CDR3 spans 12 amino acids. From germline, CDR1 is SNHLY and CDR2 FYNNEI. The CDR3 DNA is TGTGCCAGCAGTGGTGGCTCCTGGGAGCAGTTCTTC. It codes for CASSGGSWEQFF.

V usage is TRBV7-9 and J usage is TRBJ2-1; 9 bases fit TRBD1. The J segment lost 6 bases and the V segment lost 3 bases, leaving 3 bases of the junction unmatched. Germline-derived CDR1 and CDR2 are SEHNR and FQNEAQ (reference sequence). CDR3 length equals 14 residues. The CDR3 sequence is CASSLGDRVNEQFF. CDR3 in DNA: TGTGCCAGCAGCTTGGGGGACAGGGTCAATGAGCAGTTCTTC. Complete variable domain (other parts from reference TRBV7-9 and TRBJ2-1): DTGVSQNPRHKITKRGQNVTFRCDPISEHNRLYWYRQTLGQGPEFLTYFQNEAQLEKSRLLSDRFSAERPKGSFSTLEIQRTEQGDSAMYLCASSLGDRVNEQFFGPGTRLTVL.

The rearrangement links TRBV19 to TRBJ1-2; 12 bases match TRBD1. Germline loops: CDR1 LNHDA, CDR2 SQIVND (reference sequence). After removal of 5 bases from V and 14 bases from J, the junction contained 12 bases not matched to a gene. The CDR3 sequence is 14 residues long. CDR3 nucleotide sequence: TGTGCCAGTAGTTCCCGGGACAGGGGGCTTATTTCTACCTTC. Translated: CASSSRDRGLISTF.

The chain links TRBV4-2 to TRBJ2-3, with D perhaps matching TRBD2 (6 bases). CDR1 is LGHNA and CDR2 is YNFKEQ in the germline V gene. The CDR3 extends over 16 amino acids. Trimming removed 0 bases at V and 1 base at J, with 11 bases between. The CDR3 DNA follows: TGTGCCAGCAGCCAAGATTGGAGGGCCCGCACAGATACGCAGTATTTT. It translates to CASSQDWRARTDTQYF.

CDR3 sequence (DNA): TGTGCCAGCAGCTTATGGTCGCTGAGGGTGAACACTGAAGCTTTCTTT. This sequence encodes CASSLWSLRVNTEAFF. The rearrangement uses TRBV7-2 and TRBJ1-1; D gene ambiguous. The CDR3 is made up of 16 amino acids. The germline CDR1 and CDR2 sequences are SGHTA and FQGNSA. Deletions cut 2 bases from V and 0 bases from J, with 13 bases between.

The V and J genes are TRBV28 and TRBJ2-5, with 9 bases fitting TRBD1. V was pared by 5 bases and J by 5 bases, with 9 bases of the junction left unmatched. Germline lookup yields CDR1 MDHEN and CDR2 SYDVKM. CDR3 length equals 15 residues. CDR3 DNA: TGTGCCAGCAGTCAGGGGGGACAGGGAAAGGAGACCCAGTACTTC. This codes for CASSQGGQGKETQYF.

A single count supports this clone. V is TRBV30 and J is TRBJ1-4; D possibly corresponds to TRBD1 (5 bases). Germline loops: CDR1 GTSNPN, CDR2 SVGIG (reference sequence). This CDR3 is 13 amino acids long. The ends were cut back, 4 bases at V and 4 bases at J, with 10 bases in the middle. The CDR3 region is CAWKGAFNEKLFF. The DNA of the CDR3 is TGTGCCTGGAAAGGGGCCTTTAATGAAAAACTGTTTTTT.

The rearrangement uses TRBV3-1 (or the pseudogene TRBV3-2) and TRBJ2-3; 13 nucleotides agree with TRBD2. V shed 8 bases, J shed 3 bases, and the junction held 8 bases outside the gene matches. This CDR3 has 16 amino acids. In germline, CDR1 is LGHDT, CDR2 YNNKEL (reference sequence). CDR3 loop: CASLPRTSGSTDTQYF. The DNA for the CDR3 is TGTGCCAGCCTCCCGAGGACTAGCGGGAGTACAGATACGCAGTATTTT.

The rearrangement links TRBV3-1 (or the pseudogene TRBV3-2) to TRBJ1-1; D not certain. Trimming left V 4 bases short and J 3 bases short, with 12 bases between. Germline V gene data show CDR1 as LGHDT and CDR2 as YNNKEL (reference sequence). The CDR3 covers 14 residues. CDR3 region: CASSPSQEDTEAFF. CDR3 nucleotides: TGTGCCAGCAGCCCTTCGCAGGAGGACACTGAAGCTTTCTTT.

This clone has just one count. The J gene is TRBJ1-4, the V gene TRBV28; 10 nucleotides match TRBD1. The CDR3 is 15 amino acids. Germline V gene lookup returns CDR1 MDHEN and CDR2 SYDVKM. The ends lost 2 bases at V and 7 bases at J; junction bases unmatched: 4. The CDR3, as DNA: TGTGCCAGCAGTTTAGGGGGACAGGGGAGTGAAAAACTGTTTTTT. It yields the protein CASSLGGQGSEKLFF.